The 28 T cell receptor beta chains presented below share a single source sample, sequenced in a study of regulatory T cells in long-lasting Graves disease (TCRdb year 2021). What this sample's time point label stands for: newly diagnosed GD, antithyroid drugs for less than 3 months. For both TCR sequencing and RNA sequencing, RNA was extracted from PBMCs using TRIzol. Libraries came from multiplex PCR. TCRdb names Illumina HiSeq 4000 as the instrument used. TCR beta libraries were built with iRepertoire HTBI primers and Arm-PCR amplification of CDR3 regions. Through fastp at Q25 and MiXCR, TCRdb rebuilt clones from the public reads, retaining in-frame beta chains. Identical CDR3 protein sequences are pooled into one entry, listed with their most common genes and DNA. The sample yields about 620,000 distinct CDR3 sequences; roughly 15% were counted once. The leading ten clones occupy 15% to 20% of the sample.

The same data also contributed to another study, on T cells in Graves' hyperthyroidism and ophthalmopathy.

Specimen: peripheral blood mononuclear cells (PBMCs), collected at new diagnosis, from a patient treated with antithyroid drugs. These TCRs come from a young woman with Graves disease. Donor details come from another sample of the same person, matched by shared clones.

In the case of this clonotype: This may arise from a read error, as a much more abundant clone is one base away. The chain has TRBV6-1 and TRBJ2-1; perhaps TRBD1 as D (5 bases). TRBJ2-7 explains the end of the DNA better; the J call may be wrong. Per the germline V gene, CDR1 is MNHNS and CDR2 is SASEGT. The CDR3 has 18 residues. CDR3 protein: CASSEAPTGLIGRNEQYF. Written as DNA, the CDR3 is TGTGCCAGCAGTGAAGCGCCAACAGGCCTTATTGGGCGCAATGAGCAGTACTTC.

A remark on this clonotype: Given a much more abundant clone one base away, this may be a read error. V usage is TRBV15 and J usage is TRBJ1-1; TRBD1 matches at 7 bases. Germline V CDR1 and CDR2: LNHNV, YYDKDF (reference sequence). The CDR3 length is 15 residues. CDR3 sequence: CAASRETGWNTEAFF. The CDR3 DNA is TGTGCCGCCAGCAGAGAGACAGGGTGGAACACTGAAGCTTTCTTT.

This clonotype was detected only a few times. The chain combines TRBV6-2 or TRBV6-3 with TRBJ2-1; weak D call: TRBD1 (7 bases). Trimming cost V 5 bases and J 6 bases, with 17 bases left between them. In germline, CDR1 is MNHEY, CDR2 SVGEGT. This CDR3 is built from 15 residues. As DNA, the CDR3 is TGTGCCAGCAGTGCGTGGCAGGGGGGTTCCAATGAGCAGTTCTTC. This sequence encodes CASSAWQGGSNEQFF.

This clonotype came up many times. The chain links TRBV2 to TRBJ1-4, with 9 bases identical to TRBD1. Germline CDR1 reads SNHLY; CDR2 reads FYNNEI. J gave up 7 bases and V 6 bases, and 9 bases lay outside the gene matches. The CDR3 extends over 15 amino acids. CDR3: CASRRTGARGEKLFF. The CDR3 region has the DNA TGTGCCAGCAGGAGGACAGGGGCGCGGGGTGAAAAACTGTTTTTT.

The chain employs TRBV29-1 and TRBJ2-2; either TRBD1 or TRBD2 may supply D (6 bases each). The germline V gene encodes CDR1 SQVTM and CDR2 ANQGSEA. V was shortened by 6 bases and J by 1 base, with 15 bases between the two germline ends. The CDR3 sequence is 15 residues long. CDR3 amino acids: CSVGAGHMNTGELFF. CDR3 in DNA: TGCAGCGTGGGGGCGGGACATATGAACACCGGGGAGCTGTTTTTT.

The sample holds a few counts of this clonotype. The gene calls are TRBV10-3 and TRBJ2-7; tentative D call: TRBD2 (5 bases). The length of the CDR3 is 14 residues. Germline loops: CDR1 ENHRY, CDR2 SYGVKD. V was pared by 2 bases and J by 7 bases, with 15 bases between. This CDR3 reads CAISERQEVEEQYF. The DNA of the CDR3 is TGTGCCATCAGTGAGCGGCAGGAGGTCGAGGAGCAGTACTTC.

The V and J genes are TRBV3-1 and TRBJ1-1; perhaps TRBD1 as D (5 bases). Germline assignment: CDR1 LGHDT and CDR2 YNNKEL (reference sequence). This CDR3 spans 13 amino acids. V lost 3 bases and J 5 bases, leaving 10 bases between the germline ends. The CDR3 loop reads CASSQGGLTEAFF. The CDR3 DNA follows: TGTGCCAGCAGCCAGGGGGGTCTTACTGAAGCTTTCTTT.

This clonotype was detected ten times or more. The chain links TRBV6-2 or TRBV6-3 to TRBJ2-6; the D gene could be TRBD1 or TRBD2 (5 bases each). V was trimmed by 2 bases and J by 2 bases, leaving 7 bases between them. CDR1 is MNHEY and CDR2 is SVGEGT in the germline V gene. The CDR3 runs to 15 residues. The CDR3 loop is CASSYEGTGANVLTF. The CDR3 DNA sequence: TGTGCCAGCAGTTACGAGGGGACTGGGGCCAACGTCCTGACTTTC.

The rearrangement joins TRBV7-9 to TRBJ2-7, with D possibly being TRBD2 (6 bases). Germline CDR1 is SEHNR and CDR2 is FQNEAQ (reference sequence). The CDR3 sequence is 14 residues long. The V gene lost 4 bases and the J gene lost 3 bases, with 13 bases spanning the gap. The CDR3 region is CASSSQAGIYEQYF. As DNA, the CDR3 is TGTGCCAGCAGCTCCCAGGCGGGGATCTACGAGCAGTACTTC.

This clonotype was recorded at least ten times. A junction boundary mismatches the germline segment, possibly from a read error. The V gene is TRBV7-2, the J gene TRBJ2-1; weak D call: TRBD2 (5 bases). CDR1 is SGHTA and CDR2 is FQGNSA in the germline V gene. The CDR3 totals 15 residues. CDR3 amino acids: CASNLASRFHNEQFF. The CDR3 DNA sequence: TGTGCCAGCAACTTAGCGTCCCGTTTTCACAATGAGCAGTTCTTC. The full variable domain, in which reference TRBV7-2 and TRBJ2-1 provide the parts outside the CDR3, is GAGVSQSPSNKVTEKGKDVELRCDPISGHTALYWYRQSLGQGLEFLIYFQGNSAPDKSGLPSDRFSAERTGGSVSTLTIQRTQQEDSAVYLCASNLASRFHNEQFFGPGTRLTVL.

This sequence joins TRBV30 and TRBJ1-2; 9 bases match TRBD1. The CDR3 runs to 15 residues. V gave up 4 bases and J gave up 7 bases; unmatched junction bases: 13. The V gene's germline CDR1 is GTSNPN and CDR2 SVGIG (reference sequence). The CDR3 loop reads CAWKLPDRGIAGYTF. CDR3 nucleotide sequence: TGTGCCTGGAAGCTCCCGGACAGGGGAATAGCTGGCTACACCTTC.

This clonotype was recorded many times. This chain links TRBV12-3 or TRBV12-4 with TRBJ1-6; tentative D call: TRBD1 (5 bases). This CDR3 spans 14 amino acids. V was trimmed by 7 bases and J by 0 bases, leaving 7 bases between them. The CDR3 nucleotides read TGTGCCAGCATAGACAGCTCCTATAATTCACCCCTCCACTTT. Translating gives CASIDSSYNSPLHF.

The genes are TRBV24-1 and TRBJ2-2; 7 positions match TRBD1. The length of the CDR3 is 14 residues. Germline CDR1 and CDR2: KGHDR and SFDVKD. V lost 10 bases, J lost 5 bases, and 9 bases stayed unmatched. Here the CDR3 reads CATATGSGTGELFF. CDR3 nucleotides: TGTGCCACTGCGACAGGGAGTGGGACCGGGGAGCTGTTTTTT.

The sample holds one count of this clonotype. The gene calls are TRBV29-1 and TRBJ2-2, with TRBD2 matching over 11 bases. Unmatched junction bases numbered 7, after V lost 5 bases and J lost 5 bases. CDR3 length equals 15 residues. Germline V gene data show CDR1 as SQVTM and CDR2 as ANQGSEA. In nucleotides, the CDR3 is TGCAGCGTTCGCGGGGGGACTAGCGGTACCGGGGAGCTGTTTTTT. Translating gives CSVRGGTSGTGELFF.

This clonotype was detected ten times or more. V is TRBV7-8 and J is TRBJ1-1; D not resolved. This CDR3 is 14 amino acids long. The V and J ends lost 3 bases and 0 bases respectively, with 8 bases between them. CDR1 and CDR2 from the germline V gene are SGHVS and FQNEAQ. The CDR3 sequence: CASSFLHLNTEAFF. CDR3 DNA sequence: TGTGCCAGCAGCTTCTTACACTTGAACACTGAAGCTTTCTTT. Full variable domain (remainder filled in from reference TRBV7-8 and TRBJ1-1): GAGVSQSPRYKVAKRGQDVALRCDPISGHVSLFWYQQALGQGPEFLTYFQNEAQLDKSGLPSDRFFAERPEGSVSTLKIQRTQQEDSAVYLCASSFLHLNTEAFFGQGTRLTVV.

This clonotype has just a few counts. V and J are TRBV9 and TRBJ1-1; a possible D gene is TRBD1 (5 bases). The germline V gene has CDR1 SGDLS and CDR2 YYNGEE. This CDR3 has 15 residues. V lost 0 bases to trimming and J lost 3 bases, with 12 bases between them. CDR3 nucleotides: TGTGCCAGCAGCGTAGGGGACGGAGGGTACACTGAAGCTTTCTTT. As protein: CASSVGDGGYTEAFF.

This clonotype has more than one count but fewer than ten. The V and J genes are TRBV5-6 and TRBJ1-4; TRBD1 is a possible D gene (6 bases). The germline V and J ends were trimmed by 2 bases and 10 bases, with 15 bases remaining between them. The CDR3 length is 14 residues. Germline V gene data show CDR1 as SGHDT and CDR2 as YYEEEE. The CDR3 spells CASSFQQGTGKLFF. The CDR3 nucleotides read TGTGCCAGCAGCTTCCAGCAGGGGACTGGAAAACTGTTTTTT.

This clonotype occurred many times. The V call is TRBV29-1, the J call TRBJ2-7; 14 bases match TRBD2. The V segment lost 6 bases and the J segment 2 bases; nucleotides outside the gene matches: 12. CDR1 and CDR2 from the germline V gene are SQVTM and ANQGSEA. The CDR3 spans 17 residues. CDR3 in amino acids: CSVLLGTSGSRPYEQYF. For the CDR3, the DNA is TGCAGCGTCCTCTTAGGGACTAGCGGGAGTAGGCCCTACGAGCAGTACTTC.

The CDR3: CASSTPGQGSQPQHF. The CDR3 DNA reads TGTGCCAGCAGTACACCGGGACAGGGTAGTCAGCCCCAGCATTTT. The rearrangement links TRBV6-1 to TRBJ1-5; the match to TRBD1 covers 9 bases. Germline lookup yields CDR1 MNHNS and CDR2 SASEGT. The trim removed 5 bases at V and 6 bases at J, leaving 8 bases unmatched. The CDR3 sequence is 15 residues long.

Ten or more counts support this clonotype. This chain links TRBV12-3 or TRBV12-4 with TRBJ2-5, with no clear D. Trimming shortened V by 6 bases and J by 5 bases, and 13 bases separated the two germline ends. CDR3 length: 13 residues. The CDR3 here is CASSPLTGETQYF. CDR3 coding DNA: TGTGCCAGCAGCCCCCTTACCGGGGAGACCCAGTACTTC.

The CDR3 sequence: CASSTGTRGDTGELFF. Written as DNA, the CDR3 is TGTGCCAGCAGCACCGGGACTCGAGGGGATACCGGGGAGCTGTTTTTT. The chain joins TRBV7-9 to TRBJ2-2; TRBD2 might be the D (6 bases). V was cut by 5 bases and J by 5 bases, with 18 bases left in between. The germline gives CDR1 SEHNR, CDR2 FQNEAQ (reference sequence). The CDR3 covers 16 residues.

This clonotype was counted many times. V and J are TRBV6-1 and TRBJ1-5; D call uncertain. Germline V CDR1 and CDR2: MNHNS, SASEGT. V was cut by 6 bases and J by 6 bases, with 15 bases left in between. There are 14 residues in the CDR3. In nucleotides, the CDR3 is TGTGCCAGCAGCGAAAGTGGGCTTCGTCAGCCCCAGCATTTT. Residues: CASSESGLRQPQHF.

This clonotype has a handful of counts. The chain couples TRBV19 to TRBJ1-5; TRBD1 aligns across 7 bases. From germline, CDR1 is LNHDA and CDR2 SQIVND (reference sequence). This CDR3 is built from 14 residues. V was pared by 5 bases and J by 6 bases, with 7 bases of the junction left unmatched. The CDR3 nucleotides are TGTGCCAGTAGTCGAGGGGGCCAAGGTCAGCCCCAGCATTTT. Amino acid sequence: CASSRGGQGQPQHF.

This clonotype was picked up many times. This sequence joins TRBV29-1 and TRBJ1-2, with D unresolved. The CDR3 sequence is 12 residues long. CDR1 is SQVTM and CDR2 is ANQGSEA in the germline V gene. Trimming removed 3 bases at V and 5 bases at J, with 10 bases between. CDR3 protein: CSVDFSTYGYTF. CDR3 bases: TGCAGCGTTGATTTTTCGACTTATGGCTACACCTTC.

This clonotype was seen many times. The rearrangement joins TRBV30 to TRBJ1-1; no firm D call. Trimming shortened V by 5 bases and J by 6 bases, and 13 bases separated the two germline ends. Germline CDR1 reads GTSNPN; CDR2 reads SVGIG (reference sequence). CDR3 length: 12 residues. CDR3 region: CAWSDGRPEAFF. The CDR3 nucleotides are TGTGCCTGGTCGGACGGACGACCTGAAGCTTTCTTT.

This chain links TRBV10-3 with TRBJ2-7, with D tentatively TRBD2 (5 bases). This CDR3 contains 14 residues. V lost 5 bases, J lost 7 bases, and 18 bases lay in between. The germline CDR1 and CDR2 sequences are ENHRY and SYGVKD. CDR3 nucleotides: TGTGCCATCAGTTCGGCAACCTCAACGGGGGAGCAGTACTTC. Amino acids: CAISSATSTGEQYF.

This clonotype was found a few times. This chain joins TRBV30 and TRBJ2-2; TRBD1 might be the D (6 bases). This CDR3 has 14 residues. The ends were cut back, 0 bases at V and 4 bases at J, with 9 bases in the middle. Germline assignment: CDR1 GTSNPN and CDR2 SVGIG (reference sequence). The CDR3 nucleotides read TGTGCCTGGAGTGTTGGGGGCACCACCGGGGAGCTGTTTTTT. Encoded protein: CAWSVGGTTGELFF.

The rearrangement joins TRBV19 to TRBJ2-3; no clear D gene. V was pared by 4 bases and J by 6 bases, with 14 bases between. Germline CDR1 and CDR2: LNHDA and SQIVND (reference sequence). The CDR3 is made up of 14 amino acids. CDR3 DNA: TGTGCCAGTAGTACAAGAGTCCTCGGGGATACGCAGTATTTT. This sequence encodes CASSTRVLGDTQYF.